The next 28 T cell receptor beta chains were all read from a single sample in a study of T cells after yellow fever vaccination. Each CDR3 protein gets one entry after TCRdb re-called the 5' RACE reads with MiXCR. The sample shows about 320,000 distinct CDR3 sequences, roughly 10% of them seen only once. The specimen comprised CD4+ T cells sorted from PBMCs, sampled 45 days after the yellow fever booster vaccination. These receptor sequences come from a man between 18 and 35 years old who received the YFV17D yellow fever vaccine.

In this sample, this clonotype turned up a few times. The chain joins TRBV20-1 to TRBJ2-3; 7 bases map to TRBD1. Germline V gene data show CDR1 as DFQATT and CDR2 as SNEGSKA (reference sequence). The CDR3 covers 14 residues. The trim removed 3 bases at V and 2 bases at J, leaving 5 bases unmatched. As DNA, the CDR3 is TGCAGTGCTAGGGGCAGGGGGATCACAGATACGCAGTATTTT. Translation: CSARGRGITDTQYF.

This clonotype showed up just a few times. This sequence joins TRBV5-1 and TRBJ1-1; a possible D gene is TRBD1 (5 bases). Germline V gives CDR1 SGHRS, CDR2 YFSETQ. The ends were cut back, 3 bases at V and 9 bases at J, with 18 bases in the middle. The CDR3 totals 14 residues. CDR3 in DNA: TGCGCCAGCAGCTGGGGACCTCCTACGACTCAAGCTTTCTTT. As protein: CASSWGPPTTQAFF.

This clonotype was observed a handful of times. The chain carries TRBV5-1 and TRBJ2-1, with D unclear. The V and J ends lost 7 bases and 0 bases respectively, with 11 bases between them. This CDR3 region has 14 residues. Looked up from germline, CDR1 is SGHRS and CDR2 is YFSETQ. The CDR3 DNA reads TGCGCCAGCCGGGCTCAGAGCTCCTACAATGAGCAGTTCTTC. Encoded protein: CASRAQSSYNEQFF.

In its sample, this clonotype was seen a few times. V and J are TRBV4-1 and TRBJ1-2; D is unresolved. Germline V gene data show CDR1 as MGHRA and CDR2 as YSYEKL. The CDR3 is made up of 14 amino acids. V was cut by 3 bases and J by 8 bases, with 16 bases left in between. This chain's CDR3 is CASSQPRSSWGYTF. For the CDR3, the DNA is TGCGCCAGCAGCCAGCCCAGAAGTTCATGGGGCTACACCTTC.

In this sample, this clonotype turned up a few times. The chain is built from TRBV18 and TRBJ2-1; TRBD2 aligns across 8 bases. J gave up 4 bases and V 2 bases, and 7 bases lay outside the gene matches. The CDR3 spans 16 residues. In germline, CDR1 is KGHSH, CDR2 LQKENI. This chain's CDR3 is CASSPAGGWGYNEQFF. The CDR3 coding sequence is TGTGCCAGCTCACCAGCGGGGGGCTGGGGTTACAATGAGCAGTTCTTC.

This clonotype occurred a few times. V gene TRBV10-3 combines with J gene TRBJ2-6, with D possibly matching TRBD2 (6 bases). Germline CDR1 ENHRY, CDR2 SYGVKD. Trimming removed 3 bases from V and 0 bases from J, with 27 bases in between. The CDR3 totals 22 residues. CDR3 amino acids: CAISDSAGTAGNPLSGANVLTF. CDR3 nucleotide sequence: TGTGCCATCAGTGACTCGGCCGGGACGGCGGGGAACCCTCTCTCTGGGGCCAACGTCCTGACTTTC.

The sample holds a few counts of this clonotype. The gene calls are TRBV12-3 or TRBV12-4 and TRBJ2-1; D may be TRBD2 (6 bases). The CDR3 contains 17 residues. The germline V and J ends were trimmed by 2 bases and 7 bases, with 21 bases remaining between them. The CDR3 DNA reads TGTGCCAGCAGTTTAACCTCCCGTGGGCGGGGCCGGAATGAGCAGTTCTTC. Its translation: CASSLTSRGRGRNEQFF.

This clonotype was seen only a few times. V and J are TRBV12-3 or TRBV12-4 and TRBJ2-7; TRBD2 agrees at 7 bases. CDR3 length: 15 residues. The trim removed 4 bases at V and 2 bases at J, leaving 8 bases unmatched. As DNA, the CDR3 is TGTGCCAGCAGTTCTTCCGGGACTACTGCCTACGAGCAGTACTTC. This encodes CASSSSGTTAYEQYF.

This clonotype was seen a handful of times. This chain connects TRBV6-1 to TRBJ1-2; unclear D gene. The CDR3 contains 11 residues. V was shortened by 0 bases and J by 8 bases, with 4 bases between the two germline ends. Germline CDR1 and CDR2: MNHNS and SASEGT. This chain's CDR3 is CASSEAWGYTF. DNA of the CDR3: TGTGCCAGCAGTGAAGCGTGGGGCTACACCTTC.

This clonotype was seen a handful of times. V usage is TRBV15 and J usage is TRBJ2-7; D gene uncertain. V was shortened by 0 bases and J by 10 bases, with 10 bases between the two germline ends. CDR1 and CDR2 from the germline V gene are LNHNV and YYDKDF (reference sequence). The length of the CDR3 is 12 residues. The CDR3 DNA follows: TGTGCCACCAGCAGAGACAGGCTTAAACAGTACTTC. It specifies CATSRDRLKQYF.

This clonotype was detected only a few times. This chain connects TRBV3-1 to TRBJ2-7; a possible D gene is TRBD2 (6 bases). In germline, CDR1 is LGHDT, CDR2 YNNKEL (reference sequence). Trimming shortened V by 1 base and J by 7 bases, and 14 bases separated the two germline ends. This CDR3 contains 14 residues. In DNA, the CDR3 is TGTGCCAGCAGCCAAGTGGGTATAGGGAGGGAGCAGTACTTC. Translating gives CASSQVGIGREQYF.

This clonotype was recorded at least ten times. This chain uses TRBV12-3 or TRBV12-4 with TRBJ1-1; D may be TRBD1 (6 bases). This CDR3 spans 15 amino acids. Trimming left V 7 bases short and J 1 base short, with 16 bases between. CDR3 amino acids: CASTLPGHWNTEAFF. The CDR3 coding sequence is TGTGCCAGCACCCTCCCGGGACACTGGAACACTGAAGCTTTCTTT.

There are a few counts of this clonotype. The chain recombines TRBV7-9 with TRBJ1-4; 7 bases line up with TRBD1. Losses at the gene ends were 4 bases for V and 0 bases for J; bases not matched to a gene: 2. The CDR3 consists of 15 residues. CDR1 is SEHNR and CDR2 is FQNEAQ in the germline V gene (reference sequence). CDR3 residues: CASSSRGTTNEKLFF. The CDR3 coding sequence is TGTGCCAGCAGCTCCAGGGGGACAACTAATGAAAAACTGTTTTTT.

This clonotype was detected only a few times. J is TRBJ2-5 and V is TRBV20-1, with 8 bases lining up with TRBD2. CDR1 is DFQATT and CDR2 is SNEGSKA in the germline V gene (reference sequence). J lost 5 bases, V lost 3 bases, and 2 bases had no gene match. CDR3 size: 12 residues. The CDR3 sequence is CSASGGVETQYF. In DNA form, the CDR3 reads TGCAGTGCTAGCGGGGGGGTTGAGACCCAGTACTTC.

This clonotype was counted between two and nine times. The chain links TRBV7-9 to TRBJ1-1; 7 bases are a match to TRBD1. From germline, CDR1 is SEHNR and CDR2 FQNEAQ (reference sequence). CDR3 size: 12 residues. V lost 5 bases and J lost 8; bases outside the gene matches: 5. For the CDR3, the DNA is TGTGCCAGCAGCCGAGAGGACAGGGAAGCTTTCTTT. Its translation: CASSREDREAFF.

The CDR3 spells CASSFGRNVLTF. For the CDR3, the DNA is TGTGCCAGCAGTTTTGGGAGGAACGTCCTGACTTTC. The rearrangement uses TRBV12-3 or TRBV12-4 and TRBJ2-6, with D possibly matching TRBD2 (6 bases). This CDR3 region has 12 residues. V was shortened by 3 bases and J by 10 bases, with 7 bases between the two germline ends.

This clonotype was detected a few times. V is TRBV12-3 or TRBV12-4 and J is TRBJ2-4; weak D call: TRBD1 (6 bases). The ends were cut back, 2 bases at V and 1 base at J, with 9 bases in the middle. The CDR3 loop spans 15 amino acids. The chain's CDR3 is CASSLNRAAKNIQYF. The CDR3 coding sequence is TGTGCCAGCAGTTTAAACAGGGCGGCCAAAAACATTCAGTACTTC.

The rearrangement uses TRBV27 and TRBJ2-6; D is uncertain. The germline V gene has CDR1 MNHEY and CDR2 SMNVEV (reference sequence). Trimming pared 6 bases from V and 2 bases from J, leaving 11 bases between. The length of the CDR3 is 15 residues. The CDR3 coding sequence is TGTGCCAGCAGCTCCTACCAGGCTGGGGCCAACGTCCTGACTTTC. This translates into CASSSYQAGANVLTF.

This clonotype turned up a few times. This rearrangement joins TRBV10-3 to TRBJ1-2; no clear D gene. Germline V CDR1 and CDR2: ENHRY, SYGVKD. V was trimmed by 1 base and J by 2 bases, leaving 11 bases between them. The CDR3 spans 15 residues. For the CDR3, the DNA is TGTGCCATCAGTGAGTTCCACGGCGTGAACTATGGCTACACCTTC. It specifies CAISEFHGVNYGYTF.

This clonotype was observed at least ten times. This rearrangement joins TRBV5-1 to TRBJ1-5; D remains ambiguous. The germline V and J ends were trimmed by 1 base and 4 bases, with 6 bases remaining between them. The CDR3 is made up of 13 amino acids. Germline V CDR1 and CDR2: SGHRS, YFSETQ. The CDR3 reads CASSLLGNQPQHF. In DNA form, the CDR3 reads TGCGCCAGCAGCTTGTTGGGGAATCAGCCCCAGCATTTT.

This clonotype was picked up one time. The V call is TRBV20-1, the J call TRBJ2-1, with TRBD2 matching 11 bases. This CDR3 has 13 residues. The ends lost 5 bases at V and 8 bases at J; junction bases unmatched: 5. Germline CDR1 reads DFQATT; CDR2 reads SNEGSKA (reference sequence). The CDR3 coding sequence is TGCAGTGCTGATAGCGGGGGGGCCGATGAGCAGTTCTTC. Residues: CSADSGGADEQFF.

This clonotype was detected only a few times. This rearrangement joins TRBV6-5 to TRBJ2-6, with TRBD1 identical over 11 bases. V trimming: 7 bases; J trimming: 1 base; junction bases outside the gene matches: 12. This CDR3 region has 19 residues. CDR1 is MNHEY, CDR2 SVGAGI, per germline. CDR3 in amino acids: CASTKGWTGGRSGANVLTF. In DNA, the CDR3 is TGTGCCAGCACCAAAGGATGGACAGGGGGCAGGTCTGGGGCCAACGTCCTGACTTTC.

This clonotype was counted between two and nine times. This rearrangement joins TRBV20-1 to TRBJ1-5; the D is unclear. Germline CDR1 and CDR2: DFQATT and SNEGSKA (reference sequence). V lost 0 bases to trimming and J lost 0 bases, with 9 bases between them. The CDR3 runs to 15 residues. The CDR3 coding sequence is TGCAGTGCTAGAGACCACTACCTTAGCAATCAGCCCCAGCATTTT. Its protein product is CSARDHYLSNQPQHF.

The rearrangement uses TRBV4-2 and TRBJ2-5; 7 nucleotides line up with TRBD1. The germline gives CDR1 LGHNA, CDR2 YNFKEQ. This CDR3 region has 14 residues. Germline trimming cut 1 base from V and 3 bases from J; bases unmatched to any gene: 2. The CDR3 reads CASSQGTGKETQYF. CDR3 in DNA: TGTGCCAGCAGCCAAGGGACAGGAAAAGAGACCCAGTACTTC.

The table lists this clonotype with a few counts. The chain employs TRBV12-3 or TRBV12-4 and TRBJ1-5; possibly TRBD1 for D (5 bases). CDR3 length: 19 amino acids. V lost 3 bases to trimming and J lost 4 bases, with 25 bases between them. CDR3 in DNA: TGTGCCAGCAGTTTCGGTGTGGGAAGCGGTGCAGGGCCGAATCAGCCCCAGCATTTT. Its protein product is CASSFGVGSGAGPNQPQHF.

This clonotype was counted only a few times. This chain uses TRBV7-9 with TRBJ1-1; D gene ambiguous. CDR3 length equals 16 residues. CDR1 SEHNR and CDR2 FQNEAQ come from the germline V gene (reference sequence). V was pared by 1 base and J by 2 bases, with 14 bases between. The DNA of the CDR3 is TGTGCCAGCAGCTTAGACTCAGTCAGAGCAAACACTGAAGCTTTCTTT. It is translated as CASSLDSVRANTEAFF.

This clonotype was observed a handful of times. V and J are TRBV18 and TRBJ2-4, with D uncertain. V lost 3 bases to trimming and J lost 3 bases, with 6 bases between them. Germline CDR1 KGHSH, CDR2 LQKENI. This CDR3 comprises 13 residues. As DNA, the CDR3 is TGTGCCAGCTCACCCGGAAGCAAAAACATTCAGTACTTC. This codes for CASSPGSKNIQYF.

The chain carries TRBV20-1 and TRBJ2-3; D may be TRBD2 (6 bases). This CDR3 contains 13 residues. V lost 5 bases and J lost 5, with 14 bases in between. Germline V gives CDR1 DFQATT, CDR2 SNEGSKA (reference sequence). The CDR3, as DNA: TGCAGTGCTGGCCCTGGAGGGAGAGATACGCAGTATTTT. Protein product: CSAGPGGRDTQYF.